The clone carrying this TCR beta chain was observed at least ten times. These data originate in a study of T cell repertoires in cytomegalovirus infection. The wider study: From public TCR beta signatures came an indication of both CMV infection and matching HLA type.

The V end lost 2 bases, the J end lost 2 bases, and 18 bases lay between the germline ends. The CDR3 spans 18 residues. Per germline, CDR1 KGHDR and CDR2 SFDVKD. TCRdb re-analysed the reads in MiXCR, keeping a single row per CDR3 protein. This table has roughly 190,000 distinct CDR3 sequences, 9.5% appearing once. This TCR was sampled from a human donor in good health (CMV status not recorded). Some clones in this sample may be carry-over from other donors' samples. V gene TRBV24-1 combines with J gene TRBJ2-1; the D gene could be TRBD1 or TRBD2 (6 bases each). The specimen was PBMCs. CDR3 region: CATSDSEGGHGAYNEQFF. The DNA for the CDR3 is TGTGCCACCAGTGATTCCGAGGGGGGTCACGGAGCCTACAATGAGCAGTTCTTC.